A selection of T cell receptor beta chains follows, all from one sample in a study of Ad26.COV2.S vaccination and SARS-CoV-2 variants. TCRdb keeps only in-frame clones here, not all; method: immunoSEQ multiplex PCR. The data hold hundreds of thousands of clones, with approximately 84% observed a single time. Sequenced here: peripheral blood, sampled in a trial of Ad26.COV2.S vaccine versus placebo. These receptors came from a person between 18 and 59 years old who received the Ad26.COV2.S COVID-19 vaccine or a placebo. Both conserved end residues are part of each CDR3. A D gene is named only where the DNA matches it firmly. The listing skips clone size in some rows; elsewhere it reads once, few, many or a size class.

d_call j_call clone_size v_call cdr3_nt cdr3_aa
- TRBJ1-4 - TRBV7-2 TGTGCCAGCAGTCTGGACTCTGGCTATTTGGAAAAACTGTTTTTT CASSLDSGYLEKLFF
- TRBJ2-7 - TRBV18 TGTGCCAGCTCACCTCCGACTGATACCCCCTACGAGCAGTACTTC CASSPPTDTPYEQYF
- TRBJ1-2 - TRBV4-3 TGCGCCAGCAGCCAAGAGGGGGGAATTTTTGCTGGCTACACCTTC CASSQEGGIFAGYTF
- TRBJ1-2 - TRBV6-1 TGTGCCAGCAGTGAAGCAGCCCCCTCTGGCTACACCTTC CASSEAAPSGYTF
- TRBJ2-1 - TRBV5-4 TGTGCCAGCAGCTTTGACCAGAGCTCCTACAATGAGCAGTTCTTC CASSFDQSSYNEQFF
- TRBJ2-1 - TRBV11-3 TGTGCCAGCAGCTCGGGACTCTATAATGAGCAGTTCTTC CASSSGLYNEQFF
- TRBJ1-6 - TRBV7-2 TGTGCCAGCAGCGCAACAGGGTCACCCCTCCACTTT CASSATGSPLHF
TRBD2 TRBJ2-3 once TRBV2 TGTGCCAGCAGTGTTAATCTAGCGGGAGTTCGTGCAGATACGCAGTATTTT CASSVNLAGVRADTQYF
- TRBJ2-7 - TRBV6-1 TGTGCCAGCAGTGAAGGGGGTTCAGGGAGGTACGAGCAGTACTTC CASSEGGSGRYEQYF
TRBD1 TRBJ2-7 - TRBV19 TGTGCCAGTAGTATCTACGACAGGGTAGGGGAGCAGTACTTC CASSIYDRVGEQYF
- TRBJ2-1 - TRBV3-1/TRBV3-2 TGTGCCAGCAGCCAAGATAATTTAGGTAATGAGCAGTTCTTC CASSQDNLGNEQFF
TRBD1 TRBJ2-7 few TRBV29-1 TGCAGCGTGCGGGACAGGTACGCGTACGAGCAGTACTTC CSVRDRYAYEQYF
TRBD1 TRBJ1-5 - TRBV13 TGTGCCAGCAGCCCCCGAAGGGGGCCTGGTCAGCCCCAGCATTTT CASSPRRGPGQPQHF
TRBD1 TRBJ1-2 - TRBV18 TGTGCCAGCTCACTTTCCGCAGGGGGATTAGGTGGCTACACCTTC CASSLSAGGLGGYTF
- TRBJ1-2 - TRBV18 TGTGCCAGCTCACCACAGGATTCTAACTATGGCTACACCTTC CASSPQDSNYGYTF
- TRBJ2-3 - TRBV9 TGTGCCAGCAGCGGACGGGACTCCACAGATACGCAGTATTTT CASSGRDSTDTQYF
- TRBJ2-5 - TRBV25-1 TGTGCCAGCAGTGAATGGCAGGGCAAAGAGACCCAGTACTTC CASSEWQGKETQYF
- TRBJ2-2 - TRBV9 TGTGCCAGCAGCGTAGCTCCAGCGGCCACGAACACCGGGGAGCTGTTTTTT CASSVAPAATNTGELFF
- TRBJ1-1 few TRBV11-2 TGTGCCAGCAGCTTAGGGCGAGGGGTGAGGGGCACTGAAGCTTTCTTT CASSLGRGVRGTEAFF
TRBD2 TRBJ2-1 once TRBV3-1/TRBV3-2 TGTGCCAGCAGCCTGTGGACTAGCGGGGGATCCTACAATGAGCAGTTCTTC CASSLWTSGGSYNEQFF
TRBD2 TRBJ2-2 - TRBV28 TGTGCCAGCAGTTTAGATGTGGGAGGGCCACTAACCGGGGAGCTGTTTTTT CASSLDVGGPLTGELFF
TRBD1 TRBJ2-1 - TRBV5-1 TGCGCCAGCAGCTTGTGGACAGGCAACAATGAGCAGTTCTTC CASSLWTGNNEQFF
- TRBJ1-3 - TRBV18 TGTGCCAGCTCCGGGGGTTCCTCTGGAAACACCATATATTTT CASSGGSSGNTIYF
- TRBJ2-5 many TRBV15 TGTGCCACCAGCAGAGGCGGGACACGAGACCAAGAGACCCAGTACTTC CATSRGGTRDQETQYF
- TRBJ2-2 - TRBV7-2 TGTGCCAGCAGCTTAGCTAAGCTTGCGAACACCGGGGAGCTGTTTTTT CASSLAKLANTGELFF
TRBD1 TRBJ2-7 - TRBV18 TGTGCCAGCTCACCCCGACAGGGATCCATGTCCTACGAGCAGTACTTC CASSPRQGSMSYEQYF
- TRBJ1-1 - TRBV19 TGTGCCAGTAGTATGACCGGGGTCGTTACTGAAGCTTTCTTT CASSMTGVVTEAFF
- TRBJ2-7 few TRBV7-8 TGTGCCAGCAGCTTAACCTTTGGGTACGAGCAGTACTTC CASSLTFGYEQYF
TRBD1 TRBJ1-5 - TRBV7-9 TGTGCCAGCAGCTTGGGGACAGGGGGCGCGGGAAGCAATCAGCCCCAGCATTTT CASSLGTGGAGSNQPQHF
TRBD2 TRBJ2-3 - TRBV30 TGTGCCTGGAGTACCACTAGCGGCACAGATACGCAGTATTTT CAWSTTSGTDTQYF
TRBD2 TRBJ2-1 - TRBV19 TGTGCCAGTAGTATCAGGGCGGGGGGTCATAATGAGCAGTTCTTC CASSIRAGGHNEQFF
- TRBJ1-4 - TRBV18 TGTGCCAGCTCACCGAATGAAAAACTGTTTTTT CASSPNEKLFF
- TRBJ1-1 - TRBV11-3 TGTGCCAGCAGCTTAACAGGGTTCGCTGAAGCTTTCTTT CASSLTGFAEAFF
- TRBJ2-2 - TRBV6-5 TGTGCCAGCAGTAGGAGCAACACCGGGGAGCTGTTTTTT CASSRSNTGELFF
TRBD2 TRBJ2-1 - TRBV6-2/TRBV6-3 TGTGCCAGCAGTTCCTTCGAACGGCGGGAGAATACGGAGCAGTTCTTC CASSSFERRENTEQFF
- TRBJ1-1 - TRBV18 TGTGCCAGCTCACCCCGGGGGAGGGTAGGCCAAACTGAAGCTTTCTTT CASSPRGRVGQTEAFF
- TRBJ1-4 - TRBV11-2 TGTGCCAGCAGCCCCGGGGGATACGAAAAACTGTTTTTT CASSPGGYEKLFF
- TRBJ2-1 - TRBV5-1 TGCGCCAGCAGCCGAGAAGTTTCAAATGAGCAGTTCTTC CASSREVSNEQFF
- TRBJ1-5 - TRBV5-5 TGTGCCAGCAGCCCATACGGGGATAGCAATCAGCCCCAGCATTTT CASSPYGDSNQPQHF
TRBD1 TRBJ2-4 - TRBV6-2/TRBV6-3 TGTGCCAGCAGTTACGGGACAGGGGGAGCCAAAAACATTCAGTACTTC CASSYGTGGAKNIQYF
- TRBJ1-4 once TRBV29-1 TGCAGCGTGGGGAACATTGCAACTAATGAAAAACTGTTTTTT CSVGNIATNEKLFF
TRBD2 TRBJ2-7 - TRBV13 TGTGCCAGCAGCTTAGCGCTAGCGGGGGGGGAGCAGTACTTC CASSLALAGGEQYF
- TRBJ2-7 - TRBV3-1/TRBV3-2 TGTGCCAGCAGCCAAGATTGGCCCAGTCCGCTAAATCCCTACGAGCAGTACTTC CASSQDWPSPLNPYEQYF
- TRBJ2-3 - TRBV11-2 TGTGCCAGCAGCGCCATACAGGGAGATACGCAGTATTTT CASSAIQGDTQYF
TRBD1 TRBJ1-2 few TRBV20-1 TGCAGTGCTAGTGCCTGGGACAGCCGAAGTTATGGCTACACCTTC CSASAWDSRSYGYTF
TRBD1 TRBJ1-1 few TRBV6-1 TGTGCCAGCAGTGATAGCAGGGGGCGGACTGAAGCTTTCTTT CASSDSRGRTEAFF
TRBD1 TRBJ2-1 - TRBV10-3 TGTGCCATCACTTTGGACAGGGACTACAATGAGCAGTTCTTC CAITLDRDYNEQFF
- TRBJ1-1 - TRBV19 TGTGCCAGTAGCCTTTCGGACCGTGAAGCTTTCTTT CASSLSDREAFF
- TRBJ1-5 - TRBV6-6 TGTGCCAGCAGTAACAGGGTCAGTCGTCAGCCCCAGCATTTT CASSNRVSRQPQHF
- TRBJ1-4 - TRBV6-5 TGTGCCAGCAGGGCCGGGACAACCGATGAAAAACTGTTTTTT CASRAGTTDEKLFF
- TRBJ1-2 - TRBV6-5 TGTGCCAGCAGTTACTCAGGCAGGGGAGACTATGGCTACACCTTC CASSYSGRGDYGYTF
TRBD2 TRBJ2-7 - TRBV7-9 TGTGCCAGCAGCTTCGTGTTCGGACAGGGAGCTAGCGGGAGCTACGAGCAGTACTTC CASSFVFGQGASGSYEQYF
- TRBJ1-2 few TRBV5-4 TGTGCCAGCAGCTCACAAAGGACATATGGCTACACCTTC CASSSQRTYGYTF
TRBD2 TRBJ2-7 - TRBV20-1 TGCAGTGCTAGTAACCCGGGAGGAACCTACGAGCAGTACTTC CSASNPGGTYEQYF
- TRBJ2-5 - TRBV6-5 TGTGCCAGCAGTCCCTCCTGGCGGAACCGAGGGCCCCAGTACTTC CASSPSWRNRGPQYF
- TRBJ1-5 once TRBV11-2 TGTGCCAGCAGTCTGAGGACAGACTACAATCAGCCCCAGCATTTT CASSLRTDYNQPQHF
TRBD1 TRBJ2-7 - TRBV27 TGTGCCAGCAGTTCTCGGGACAGGACATACGAGCAGTACTTC CASSSRDRTYEQYF
- TRBJ2-3 - TRBV9 TGTGCCAGCAGCGTAGGGAGGCCGAGCACAGATACGCAGTATTTT CASSVGRPSTDTQYF